This T cell receptor beta chain was recovered during a study of shared clonotypes between healthy human individuals. Donors had no recently reported acute infections or vaccinations and were HIV-negative. Looked up from germline, CDR1 is MDHEN and CDR2 is SYDVKM. There are 17 residues in the CDR3. The V and J ends lost 5 bases and 2 bases respectively, with 18 bases between them. TCRdb's table, derived via immunoSEQ multiplex PCR, lists solely in-frame clones and lacks some. The sample has over 850,000 clones; about four fifths are singletons. The receptor was derived from a man aged 18 to 35 in good health. Some clones in this sample may be carry-over from other donors' samples. Sequencing used memory CD4+ T cells from PBMCs. Subset in this sample: CD45RA-negative fraction. The chain is built from TRBV28 and TRBJ2-2; D is undetermined. CDR3: CASSPLPGRANTGELFF. Here the CDR3 DNA reads TGTGCCAGCAGTCCACTCCCCGGACGAGCCAACACCGGGGAGCTGTTTTTT. Full variable domain (remainder filled in from reference TRBV28 and TRBJ2-2): DVKVTQSSRYLVKRTGEKVFLECVQDMDHENMFWYRQDPGLGLRLIYFSYDVKMKEKGDIPEGYSVSREKKERFSLILESASTNQTSMYLCASSPLPGRANTGELFFGEGSRLTVL.